These T cell receptor beta chains were read from a single sample in a study of OX40 agonist ivuxolimab in advanced cancers. TCRdb's copy holds only in-frame clones and misses some; the assay was immunoSEQ multiplex PCR. The table lists tens of thousands of clones, approximately 94% of them singletons. The material was CD4+ or CD8+ T cells sorted from blood, obtained in a trial of the OX40 agonist ivuxolimab. These receptors were obtained from an adult with an advanced solid tumor such as melanoma, head and neck, liver or kidney cancer. The CDR3 runs from the conserved cysteine through the conserved F or W. D genes are given only for firm matches. The size entry is marked missing in some rows and otherwise reads once, few, many or a size class.

TGCGCCAGCAGCACGGAGTCGGCCGGGGAGCTGTTTTTT	CASSTESAGELFF	-	13	TRBV4-1	TRBJ2-2	-
TGTGCCAGAAGCCCTCGGGGACCTTATAATTCACCCCTCCACTTT	CARSPRGPYNSPLHF	-	15	TRBV5-3	TRBJ1-6	-
TGTGCCAGTAGTGTCCTAGGGGGGGCCAATGAGCAGTTCTTC	CASSVLGGANEQFF	-	14	TRBV19	TRBJ2-1	once
TGCGCCAGCAGCCCAGAGCAGCACCATAGCGGGGGGGCTGCCGGGGAGCTGTTTTTT	CASSPEQHHSGGAAGELFF	TRBD2	19	TRBV4-3	TRBJ2-2	-
TGCGCCAGCAGTGAGTCCAGGGGCCCTAATGAAAAACTGTTTTTT	CASSESRGPNEKLFF	-	15	TRBV10-1	TRBJ1-4	-
TGTGCCAGCAGAGCTAGCGGACCTAGCACAGATACGCAGTATTTT	CASRASGPSTDTQYF	TRBD2	15	TRBV14	TRBJ2-3	-
TGTGCCAGTAGGCCGGACAGTGATAACTATGGCTACACCTTC	CASRPDSDNYGYTF	-	14	TRBV19	TRBJ1-2	-
TGCGCCAGCAGCTTAGACGAAGCAACTAATGAAAAACTGTTTTTT	CASSLDEATNEKLFF	-	15	TRBV5-1	TRBJ1-4	-
TGTGCCAGCAGCTTGACAGGGTCCCTCCTTTCAGGCTACACCTTC	CASSLTGSLLSGYTF	-	15	TRBV5-4	TRBJ1-2	-
TGTGCCAGCAGCGTAGAGGGCAGCCAAAACTATGGCTACACCTTC	CASSVEGSQNYGYTF	-	15	TRBV9	TRBJ1-2	-
TGTGCCAGCAGTCCCCTCGGTTTTAGTAATGAAAAACTGTTTTTT	CASSPLGFSNEKLFF	-	15	TRBV27	TRBJ1-4	-
TGTGCCAGCAGCTTGGTCAACAATGAGCAGTTCTTC	CASSLVNNEQFF	-	12	TRBV7-9	TRBJ2-1	-
TGTGCCAGCAGCTTCTCATACTACGAGCAGTACTTC	CASSFSYYEQYF	-	12	TRBV11-2	TRBJ2-7	-
TGTGCCAGTACCCCTGGGGGACGGAGCTCTGGAAACACCATATATTTT	CASTPGGRSSGNTIYF	-	16	TRBV19	TRBJ1-3	once
TGTGCCAGCAGGGACGACAGGGAGGAGGACTATGGCTACACCTTC	CASRDDREEDYGYTF	TRBD1	15	TRBV2	TRBJ1-2	-
TGCAGCGTTGTCGTAGGGGATGGCTACACCTTC	CSVVVGDGYTF	-	11	TRBV29-1	TRBJ1-2	few
TGTGCCAGCAGTTTTGTCCGAAATGGACCCTACGAGCAGTACTTC	CASSFVRNGPYEQYF	-	15	TRBV28	TRBJ2-7	-
TGTGCCAGCAGTTACGACTCAGGGCGGACTGAAGCTTTCTTT	CASSYDSGRTEAFF	-	14	TRBV6-5	TRBJ1-1	once
TGTGCCGCGCAGGGAATCACAGATACGCAGTATTTT	CAAQGITDTQYF	-	12	TRBV30	TRBJ2-3	once
TGCGCCAGCAGCCAAGACGGACTAGCGGGAGGGGGTGATGAGCAGTTCTTC	CASSQDGLAGGGDEQFF	TRBD2	17	TRBV4-3	TRBJ2-1	-